A single TCR beta chain is shown here with its context. The antigen is not known. The germline V gene encodes CDR1 SEHNR and CDR2 FQNEAQ (reference sequence). Trimming took 7 bases from V and 4 from J, leaving 12 bases between them. CDR3 length: 13 amino acids. This entry comes from a study of shared clonotypes between healthy human individuals. The wider study: Each donor contributed plates that comprised three CD4 naive, three CD4 memory, two CD8 naive and one CD8 memory.

Only CD45RO-negative cells positively selected for CCR7 counted as naive CD8 cells, so terminally differentiated effector memory CD45RA+ cells were excluded. Assay execution proceeded at the deep level. Methods used by the authors: ImmunoSEQ output held junction-only sequences without quality scores, so filtering differed. The repertoire was sequenced with immunoSEQ multiplex PCR; TCRdb's copy has only in-frame clones and lacks some. V, J and clone size are those of that table, while D and trimming were read from the DNA. The sample contains 2 million to 2.5 million clones, 85% to 95% of which appear only once. Study-wide points: A generally larger estimated richness was seen in naive subsets than in memory subsets.

This receptor was obtained from a man aged 18 to 35 in good health. The chain has TRBV7-9 and TRBJ2-3; no firm D call. Sequences were obtained from naive CD8+ T cells sorted from blood. This CDR3 reads CASTPAAADTQYF. CDR3 bases: TGTGCCAGCACACCTGCGGCCGCAGATACGCAGTATTTT.